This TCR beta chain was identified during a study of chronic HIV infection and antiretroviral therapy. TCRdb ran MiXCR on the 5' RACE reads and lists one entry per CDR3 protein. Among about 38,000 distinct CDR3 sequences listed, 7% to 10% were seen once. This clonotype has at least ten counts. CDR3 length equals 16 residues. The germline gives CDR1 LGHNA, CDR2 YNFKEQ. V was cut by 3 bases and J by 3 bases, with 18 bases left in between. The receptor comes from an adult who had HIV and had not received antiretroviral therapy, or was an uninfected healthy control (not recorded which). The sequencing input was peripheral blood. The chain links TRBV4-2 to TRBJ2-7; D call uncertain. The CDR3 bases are TGTGCCAGCAGCCAGGTTACCGGGCCCAAGAACTACGAGCAGTACTTC. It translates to CASSQVTGPKNYEQYF.